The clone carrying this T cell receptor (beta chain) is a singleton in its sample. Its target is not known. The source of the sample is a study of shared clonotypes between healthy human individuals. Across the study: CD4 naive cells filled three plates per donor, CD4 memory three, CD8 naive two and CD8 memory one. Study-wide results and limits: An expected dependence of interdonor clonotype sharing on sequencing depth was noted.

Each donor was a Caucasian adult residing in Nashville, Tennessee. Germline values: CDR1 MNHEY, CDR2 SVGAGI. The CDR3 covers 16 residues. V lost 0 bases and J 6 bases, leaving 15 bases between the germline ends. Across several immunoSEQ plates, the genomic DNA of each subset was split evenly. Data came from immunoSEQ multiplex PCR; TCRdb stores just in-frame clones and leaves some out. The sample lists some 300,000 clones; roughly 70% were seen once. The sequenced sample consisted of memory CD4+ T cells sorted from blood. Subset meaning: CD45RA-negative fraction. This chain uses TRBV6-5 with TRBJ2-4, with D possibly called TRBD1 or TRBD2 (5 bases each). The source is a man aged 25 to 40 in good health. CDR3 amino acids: CASSYSMGTRRNIQYF. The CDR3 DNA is TGTGCCAGCAGTTACTCGATGGGGACCCGAAGAAACATTCAGTACTTC.